The 2 T cell receptor beta chains given below trace back to one sample, sequenced in a study of T cells in Graves' hyperthyroidism and ophthalmopathy. Regions amplified from RNA transcripts were the TCR beta CDR3 regions. Using the HTBI primer set, a first-round RT-PCR was run on the TCR CDR3. In TCRdb, the multiplex PCR reads were re-called with MiXCR into one record per CDR3 protein. Seen here are approximately 590,000 distinct CDR3 sequences, about half observed once, and the top ten hold approximately 8.2%. Input material: peripheral blood or thyroid tissue (not recorded which). These receptors all stem from a woman under 30 with Graves' hyperthyroidism.

The chain links TRBV12-3 or TRBV12-4 to TRBJ1-2, with TRBD1 matching over 10 bases. V dropped 3 bases and J dropped 4; count of bases not matched to a gene: 5. The CDR3 spans 15 residues. The CDR3 DNA follows: TGTGCCAGCAGTTTGGGACAGGGGATTTTCTATGGCTACACCTTC. Protein: CASSLGQGIFYGYTF.

The chain carries TRBV19 and TRBJ2-7, with 13 bases matching TRBD2. The germline V gene encodes CDR1 LNHDA and CDR2 SQIVND (reference sequence). CDR3 length: 16 residues. Trimming took 1 base from V and 4 from J; bases not matched to a gene: 4. CDR3 coding DNA: TGTGCCAGTAGTATAGCATGGACTAGCGGGAGATACGAGCAGTACTTC. Translated, it gives CASSIAWTSGRYEQYF.